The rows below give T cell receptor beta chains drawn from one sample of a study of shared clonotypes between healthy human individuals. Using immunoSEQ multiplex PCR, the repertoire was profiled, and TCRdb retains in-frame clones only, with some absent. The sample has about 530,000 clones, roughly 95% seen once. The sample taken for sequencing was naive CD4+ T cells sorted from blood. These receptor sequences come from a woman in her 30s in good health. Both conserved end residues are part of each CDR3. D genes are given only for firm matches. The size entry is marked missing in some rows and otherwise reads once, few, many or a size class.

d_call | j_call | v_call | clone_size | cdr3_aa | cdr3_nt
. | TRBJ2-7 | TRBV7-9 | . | CASSPQFSGQSSYEQYF | TGTGCCAGCAGCCCACAATTTAGTGGACAGAGCTCCTACGAGCAGTACTTC
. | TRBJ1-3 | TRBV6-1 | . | CASSPPRGAGNTIYF | TGTGCCAGCAGTCCCCCGAGGGGGGCTGGAAACACCATATATTTT
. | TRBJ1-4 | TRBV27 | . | CASRQQGINEKLFF | TGTGCCAGCAGGCAACAGGGAATCAATGAAAAACTGTTTTTT
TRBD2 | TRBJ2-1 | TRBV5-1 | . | CASSTHLGLAGPRNEQFF | TGCGCCAGCAGCACACACCTCGGACTAGCGGGACCGAGGAATGAGCAGTTCTTC
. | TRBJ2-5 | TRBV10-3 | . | CAISESLSRGGETQYF | TGTGCCATCAGTGAGTCCTTAAGCCGGGGAGGCGAGACCCAGTACTTC
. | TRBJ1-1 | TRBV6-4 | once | CASSDVGRGETEAFF | TGTGCCAGCAGTGACGTGGGACGGGGTGAGACTGAAGCTTTCTTT
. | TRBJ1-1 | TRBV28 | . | CASSSRHSEAFF | TGTGCCAGCAGTTCGCGACACTCTGAAGCTTTCTTT
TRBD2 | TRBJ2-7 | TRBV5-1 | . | CASSPRTSASSYEQYF | TGCGCCAGCAGCCCCCGGACTAGCGCCTCCTCCTACGAGCAGTACTTC
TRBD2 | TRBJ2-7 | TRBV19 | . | CASKLAGAREQYF | TGTGCCAGTAAGCTAGCGGGAGCCCGCGAGCAGTACTTC
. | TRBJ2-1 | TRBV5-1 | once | CASSLAYSASSYNEQFF | TGCGCCAGCAGCTTGGCCTATAGCGCGAGCTCCTACAATGAGCAGTTCTTC
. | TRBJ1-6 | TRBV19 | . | CATTLRGTDNSPLHF | TGTGCCACCACACTCCGCGGGACGGATAATTCACCCCTCCACTTT
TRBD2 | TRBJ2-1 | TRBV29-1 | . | CSVPRVAGVNEQFF | TGCAGCGTACCCCGGGTAGCGGGAGTGAATGAGCAGTTCTTC
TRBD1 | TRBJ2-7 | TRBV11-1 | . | CASSLGRGLRNEQYF | TGTGCCAGCAGCTTAGGCAGGGGGTTGCGGAACGAGCAGTACTTC
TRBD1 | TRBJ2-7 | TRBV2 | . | CASSVTPDRALYEQYF | TGTGCCAGCAGTGTAACTCCAGACAGGGCCCTCTACGAGCAGTACTTC
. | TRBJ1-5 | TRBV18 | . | CASSPRGQPQHF | TGTGCCAGCTCACCAAGGGGTCAGCCCCAGCATTTT
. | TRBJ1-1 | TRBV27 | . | CASSLSAGLMNTEAFF | TGTGCCAGCAGTCTGAGCGCAGGGCTAATGAACACTGAAGCTTTCTTT
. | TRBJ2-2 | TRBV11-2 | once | CASSSVRDTNTGELFF | TGTGCCAGCAGCTCCGTGCGGGACACGAACACCGGGGAGCTGTTTTTT
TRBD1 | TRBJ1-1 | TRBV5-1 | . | CASSLGDRGRATEAFF | TGCGCCAGCAGCTTGGGGGACAGGGGAAGGGCCACTGAAGCTTTCTTT
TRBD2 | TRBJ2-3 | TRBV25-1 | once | CASSRPAGVGDTQYF | TGTGCCAGCAGTCGCCCAGCGGGAGTTGGAGATACGCAGTATTTT
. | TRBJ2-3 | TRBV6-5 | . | CASKPDGSRDTQYF | TGTGCCAGCAAGCCCGACGGATCACGAGATACGCAGTATTTT
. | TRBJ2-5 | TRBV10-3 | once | CATQVDKYQETQYF | TGTGCCACACAGGTGGATAAGTACCAAGAGACCCAGTACTTC
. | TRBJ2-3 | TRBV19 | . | CASTSGDTQYF | TGTGCCAGTACTTCAGGAGATACGCAGTATTTT
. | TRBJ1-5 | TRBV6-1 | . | CASRNKDQPQHF | TGTGCCAGCAGGAACAAGGATCAGCCCCAGCATTTT
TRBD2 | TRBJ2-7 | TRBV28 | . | CASARLAEAYEQYF | TGTGCCAGCGCCCGACTAGCGGAAGCCTACGAGCAGTACTTC
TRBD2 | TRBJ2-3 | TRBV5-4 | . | CASSLAREKGDTQYF | TGTGCCAGCAGCTTGGCGCGGGAGAAGGGAGATACGCAGTATTTT
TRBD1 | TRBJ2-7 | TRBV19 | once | CASTSGTALYEQYF | TGTGCCAGTACCTCAGGGACAGCTCTCTACGAGCAGTACTTC
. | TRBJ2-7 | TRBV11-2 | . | CASSSNGQIYEQYF | TGTGCCAGCAGCTCGAACGGACAGATCTACGAGCAGTACTTC
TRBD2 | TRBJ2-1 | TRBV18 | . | CASSPGGGRAPFF | TGTGCCAGCTCACCGGGCGGCGGGAGGGCCCCCTTCTTC
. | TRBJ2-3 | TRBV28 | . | CASSRGGTDTQYF | TGTGCCAGCAGCCGCGGGGGCACAGATACGCAGTATTTT
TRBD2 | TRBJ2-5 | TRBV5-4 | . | CASSLSLAGGQETQYF | TGTGCCAGCAGCTTAAGCCTAGCGGGAGGGCAAGAGACCCAGTACTTC
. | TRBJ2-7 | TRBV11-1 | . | CASRRSGSYEQYF | TGTGCCAGCAGGAGGAGCGGGTCCTACGAGCAGTACTTC
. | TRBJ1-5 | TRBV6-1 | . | CASSETYNQPQHF | TGTGCCAGCAGTGAGACCTACAATCAGCCCCAGCATTTT
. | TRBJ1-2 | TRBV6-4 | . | CASSAQPATGDYGYTF | TGTGCCAGCAGTGCCCAACCTGCAACGGGCGACTATGGCTACACCTTC
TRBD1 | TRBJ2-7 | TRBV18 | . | CASSPGQRYEQYF | TGTGCCAGCTCACCGGGACAGCGCTACGAGCAGTACTTC
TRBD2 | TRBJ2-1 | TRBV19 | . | CASSLQIAGHYNEQFF | TGTGCCAGTAGTCTCCAGATAGCGGGACATTACAATGAGCAGTTCTTC
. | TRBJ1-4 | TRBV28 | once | CASRDTTGEKLFF | TGTGCCAGCAGGGACACGACGGGTGAAAAACTGTTTTTT
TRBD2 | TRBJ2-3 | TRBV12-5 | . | CASGFRTSGPSTDTQYF | TGTGCTAGTGGTTTCCGGACTAGCGGACCTTCCACAGATACGCAGTATTTT
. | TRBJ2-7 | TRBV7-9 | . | CASSPGTRWEQYF | TGTGCCAGCAGCCCCGGAACACGGTGGGAGCAGTACTTC
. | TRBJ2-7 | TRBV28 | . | CASSVATLGQYF | TGTGCCAGCTCGGTGGCAACACTTGGCCAGTACTTC
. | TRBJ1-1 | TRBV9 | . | CASSVERRTKAFF | TGTGCCAGCAGCGTAGAGAGGAGGACGAAAGCTTTCTTT
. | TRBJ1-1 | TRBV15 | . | CATSRKGGLMNTEAFF | TGTGCCACCAGCAGAAAGGGGGGACTGATGAACACTGAAGCTTTCTTT
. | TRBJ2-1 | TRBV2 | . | CASSVGSGGQFF | TGTGCCAGCAGCGTCGGTAGTGGAGGGCAGTTCTTC
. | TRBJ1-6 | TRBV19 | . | CASSTPTDHGSPLHF | TGTGCCAGTAGTACGCCGACAGACCACGGTTCACCCCTCCACTTT
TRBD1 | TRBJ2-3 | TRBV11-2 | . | CASSPTDRGKPTDTQYF | TGTGCCAGCAGCCCAACGGACAGGGGAAAACCCACAGATACGCAGTATTTT
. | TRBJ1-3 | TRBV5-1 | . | CASSPGQRISGNTIYF | TGCGCCAGCAGCCCAGGACAGCGAATCTCTGGAAACACCATATATTTT
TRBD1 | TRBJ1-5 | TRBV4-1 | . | CASSLSGTGSNQPQHF | TGCGCCAGCAGCCTTAGCGGGACAGGAAGCAATCAGCCCCAGCATTTT
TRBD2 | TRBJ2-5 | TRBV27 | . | CASSLSWASGSGWEQYF | TGTGCCAGCAGTTTAAGCTGGGCTAGCGGGAGTGGGTGGGAGCAGTACTTC
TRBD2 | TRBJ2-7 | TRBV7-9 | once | CASSLAGRESYEQYF | TGTGCCAGCAGCTTAGCGGGGCGGGAGTCCTACGAGCAGTACTTC
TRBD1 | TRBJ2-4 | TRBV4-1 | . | CASSRDSKNIQYF | TGCGCCAGCAGTCGGGACAGTAAAAACATTCAGTACTTC
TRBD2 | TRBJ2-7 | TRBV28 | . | CASSPGTSGNYEQYF | TGTGCCAGCAGTCCCGGGACTAGCGGGAACTACGAGCAGTACTTC
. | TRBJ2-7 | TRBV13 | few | CASSLAYEQYF | TGTGCCAGCAGCTTAGCCTACGAGCAGTACTTC
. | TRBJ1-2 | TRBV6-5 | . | CASSYSRTVNYGYTF | TGTGCCAGCAGTTACTCTCGGACAGTGAACTATGGCTACACCTTC